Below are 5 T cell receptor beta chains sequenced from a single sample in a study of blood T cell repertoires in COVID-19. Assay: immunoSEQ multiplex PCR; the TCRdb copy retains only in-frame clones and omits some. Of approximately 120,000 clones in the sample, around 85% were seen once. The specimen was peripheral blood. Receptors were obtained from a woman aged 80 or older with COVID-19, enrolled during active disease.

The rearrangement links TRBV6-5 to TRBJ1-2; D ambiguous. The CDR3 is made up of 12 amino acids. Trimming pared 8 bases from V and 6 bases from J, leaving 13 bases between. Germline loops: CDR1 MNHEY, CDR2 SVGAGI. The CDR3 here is CASWASPHGYTF. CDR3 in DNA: TGTGCCAGCTGGGCGTCGCCGCATGGCTACACCTTC.

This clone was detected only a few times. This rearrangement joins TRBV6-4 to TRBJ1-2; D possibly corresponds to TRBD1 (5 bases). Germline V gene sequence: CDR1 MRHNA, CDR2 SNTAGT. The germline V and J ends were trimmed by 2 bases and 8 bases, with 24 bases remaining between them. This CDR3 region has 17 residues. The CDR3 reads CASSDNSPTSGRKGYTF. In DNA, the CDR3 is TGTGCCAGCAGTGACAATTCTCCCACCTCAGGGCGGAAGGGCTACACCTTC.

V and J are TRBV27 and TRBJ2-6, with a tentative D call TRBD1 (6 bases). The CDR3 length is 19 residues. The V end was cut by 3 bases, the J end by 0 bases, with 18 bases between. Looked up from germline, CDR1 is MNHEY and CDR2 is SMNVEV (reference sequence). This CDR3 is CASSFYGGRGGSGANVLTF. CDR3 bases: TGTGCCAGCAGTTTTTACGGCGGCAGGGGTGGCTCTGGGGCCAACGTCCTGACTTTC.

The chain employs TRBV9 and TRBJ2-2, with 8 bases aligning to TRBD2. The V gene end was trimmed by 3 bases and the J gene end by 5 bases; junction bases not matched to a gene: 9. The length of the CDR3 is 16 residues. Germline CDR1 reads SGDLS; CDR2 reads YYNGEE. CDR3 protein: CASSAKRELRTGELFF. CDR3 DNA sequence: TGTGCCAGCAGCGCTAAGCGGGAGTTGCGGACCGGGGAGCTGTTTTTT. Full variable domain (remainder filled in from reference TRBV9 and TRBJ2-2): DSGVTQTPKHLITATGQRVTLRCSPRSGDLSVYWYQQSLDQGLQFLIQYYNGEERAKGNILERFSAQQFPDLHSELNLSSLELGDSALYFCASSAKRELRTGELFFGEGSRLTVL.

CDR3 sequence (DNA): TGTGCCACCAGAAGACAGGGAATTGAAGGCTACACCTTC. It is translated as CATRRQGIEGYTF. The chain combines TRBV19 with TRBJ1-2; TRBD1 matches 7 bases. This CDR3 has 13 amino acids. V shed 10 bases and J 8 bases; nucleotides not matched to a gene: 13. Germline assignment: CDR1 LNHDA and CDR2 SQIVND (reference sequence).